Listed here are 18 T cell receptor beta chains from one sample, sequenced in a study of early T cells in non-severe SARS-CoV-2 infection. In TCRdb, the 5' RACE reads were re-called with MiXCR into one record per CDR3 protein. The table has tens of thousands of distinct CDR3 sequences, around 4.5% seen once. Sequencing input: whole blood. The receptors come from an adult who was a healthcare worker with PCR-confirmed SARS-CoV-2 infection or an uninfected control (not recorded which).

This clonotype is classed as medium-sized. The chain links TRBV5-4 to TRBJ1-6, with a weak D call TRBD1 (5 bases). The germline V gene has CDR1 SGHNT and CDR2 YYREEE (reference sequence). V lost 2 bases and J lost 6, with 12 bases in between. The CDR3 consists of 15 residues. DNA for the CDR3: TGTGCCAGCAGCTTTACCGGGACCTCTAATTCACCCCTCCACTTT. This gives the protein CASSFTGTSNSPLHF. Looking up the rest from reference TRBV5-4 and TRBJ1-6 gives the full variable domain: ETGVTQSPTHLIKTRGQQVTLRCSSQSGHNTVSWYQQALGQGPQFIFQYYREEENGRGNFPPRFSGLQFPNYSSELNVNALELDDSALYLCASSFTGTSNSPLHFGNGTRLTVT.

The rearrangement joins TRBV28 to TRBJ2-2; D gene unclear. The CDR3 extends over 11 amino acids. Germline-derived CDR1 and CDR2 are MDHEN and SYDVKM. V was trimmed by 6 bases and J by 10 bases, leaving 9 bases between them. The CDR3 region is CASSTAAELFF. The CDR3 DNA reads TGTGCCAGCAGCACCGCCGCGGAGCTGTTTTTT.

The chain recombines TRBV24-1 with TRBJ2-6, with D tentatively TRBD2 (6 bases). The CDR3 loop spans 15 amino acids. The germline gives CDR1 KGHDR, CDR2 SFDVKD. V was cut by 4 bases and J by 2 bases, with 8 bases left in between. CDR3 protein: CATSEGGAGANVLTF. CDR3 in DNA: TGTGCCACCAGTGAGGGGGGAGCTGGGGCCAACGTCCTGACTTTC.

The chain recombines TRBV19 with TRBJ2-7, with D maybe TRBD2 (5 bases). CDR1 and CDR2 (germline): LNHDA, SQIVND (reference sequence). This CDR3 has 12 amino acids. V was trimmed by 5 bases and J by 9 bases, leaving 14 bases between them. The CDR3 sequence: CASSAGLDVQYF. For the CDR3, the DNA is TGTGCCAGTAGTGCCGGACTGGATGTGCAGTACTTC.

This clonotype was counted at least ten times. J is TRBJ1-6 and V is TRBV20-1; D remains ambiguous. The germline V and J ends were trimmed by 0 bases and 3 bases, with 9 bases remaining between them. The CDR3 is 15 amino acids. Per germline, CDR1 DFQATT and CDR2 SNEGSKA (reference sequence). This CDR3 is CSARDSNYYNSPLHF. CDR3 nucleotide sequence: TGCAGTGCTAGAGACAGCAATTACTATAATTCACCCCTCCACTTT.

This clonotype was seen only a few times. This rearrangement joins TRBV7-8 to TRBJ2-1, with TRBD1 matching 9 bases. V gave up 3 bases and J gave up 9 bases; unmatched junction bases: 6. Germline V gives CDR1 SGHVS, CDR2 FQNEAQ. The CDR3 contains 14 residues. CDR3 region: CASSLTGTGPEQFF. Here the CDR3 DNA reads TGTGCCAGCAGCTTGACCGGGACAGGGCCTGAGCAGTTCTTC. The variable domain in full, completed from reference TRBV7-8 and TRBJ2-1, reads GAGVSQSPRYKVAKRGQDVALRCDPISGHVSLFWYQQALGQGPEFLTYFQNEAQLDKSGLPSDRFFAERPEGSVSTLKIQRTQQEDSAVYLCASSLTGTGPEQFFGPGTRLTVL.

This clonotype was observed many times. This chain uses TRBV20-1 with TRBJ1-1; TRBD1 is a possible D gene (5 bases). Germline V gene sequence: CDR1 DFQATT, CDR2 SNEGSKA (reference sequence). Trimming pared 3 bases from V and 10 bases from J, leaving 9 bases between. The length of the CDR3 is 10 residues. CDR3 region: CSASRGGAFF. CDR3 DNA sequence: TGCAGTGCTAGCCGGGGGGGAGCTTTCTTT.

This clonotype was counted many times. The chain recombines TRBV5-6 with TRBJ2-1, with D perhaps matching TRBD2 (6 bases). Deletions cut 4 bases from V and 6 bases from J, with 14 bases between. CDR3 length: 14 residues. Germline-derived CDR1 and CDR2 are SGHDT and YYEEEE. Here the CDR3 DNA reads TGTGCCAGCAGCAAATCCGGAGGGGTCAATGAGCAGTTCTTC. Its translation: CASSKSGGVNEQFF.

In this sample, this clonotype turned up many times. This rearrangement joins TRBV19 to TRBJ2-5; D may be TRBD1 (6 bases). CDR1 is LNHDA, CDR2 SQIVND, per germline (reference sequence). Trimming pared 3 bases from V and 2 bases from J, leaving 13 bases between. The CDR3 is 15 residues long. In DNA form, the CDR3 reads TGTGCCAGTAGTATTCCAACAGGGTTGCAAGAGACCCAGTACTTC. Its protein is CASSIPTGLQETQYF.

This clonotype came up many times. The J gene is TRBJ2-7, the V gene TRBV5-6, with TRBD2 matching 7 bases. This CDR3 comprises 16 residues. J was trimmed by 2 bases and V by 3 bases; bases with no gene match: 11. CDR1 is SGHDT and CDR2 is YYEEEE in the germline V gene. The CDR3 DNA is TGTGCCAGCAGCTCATACCGGGAGGACGGAGCCTACGAGCAGTACTTC. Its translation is CASSSYREDGAYEQYF.

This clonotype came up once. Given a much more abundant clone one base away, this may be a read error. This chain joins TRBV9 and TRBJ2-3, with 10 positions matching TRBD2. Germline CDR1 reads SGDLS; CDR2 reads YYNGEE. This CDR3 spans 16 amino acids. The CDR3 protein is CTSSGTGTSVGDTQYF. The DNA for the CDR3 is TGTACCAGCAGCGGGACGGGGACTAGCGTGGGAGATACGCAGTATTTT. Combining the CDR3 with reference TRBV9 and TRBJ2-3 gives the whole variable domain DSGVTQTPKHLITATGQRVTLRCSPRSGDLSVYWYQQSLDQGLQFLIQYYNGEERAKGNILERFSAQQFPDLHSELNLSSLELGDSALYFCTSSGTGTSVGDTQYFGPGTRLTVL.

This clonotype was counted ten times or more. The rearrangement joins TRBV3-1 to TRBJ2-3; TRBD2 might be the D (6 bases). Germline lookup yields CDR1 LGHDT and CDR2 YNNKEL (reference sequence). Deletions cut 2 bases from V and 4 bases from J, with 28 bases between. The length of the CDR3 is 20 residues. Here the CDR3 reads CASSQSISMSPGLAPDTQYF. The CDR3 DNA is TGTGCCAGCAGCCAATCTATTTCGATGAGTCCGGGACTCGCCCCAGATACGCAGTATTTT.

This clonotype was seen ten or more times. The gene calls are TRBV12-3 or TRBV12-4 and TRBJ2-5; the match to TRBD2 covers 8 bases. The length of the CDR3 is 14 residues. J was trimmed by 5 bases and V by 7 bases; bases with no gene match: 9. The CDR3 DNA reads TGTGCCAGCACCCTTTCGGCGGGAGGTGAGACCCAGTACTTC. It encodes CASTLSAGGETQYF.

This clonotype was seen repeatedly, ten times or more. The CDR3 DNA reads as TGTGCCAGCAGTGACTCAGGGGGCGCTGGGATGGGCATTCAGTACTTC. Residues: CASSDSGGAGMGIQYF. The J gene is TRBJ2-4, the V gene TRBV28; TRBD1 aligns across 8 bases. Per germline, CDR1 MDHEN and CDR2 SYDVKM. Germline trimming cut 5 bases from V and 9 bases from J; bases unmatched to any gene: 15. The CDR3 extends over 16 amino acids.

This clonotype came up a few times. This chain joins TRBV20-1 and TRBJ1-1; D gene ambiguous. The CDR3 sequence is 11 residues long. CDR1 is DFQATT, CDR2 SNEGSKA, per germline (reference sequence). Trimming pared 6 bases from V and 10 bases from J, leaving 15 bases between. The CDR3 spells CSAPLRFVAFF. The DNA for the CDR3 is TGCAGTGCGCCCCTTCGGTTTGTAGCTTTCTTT.

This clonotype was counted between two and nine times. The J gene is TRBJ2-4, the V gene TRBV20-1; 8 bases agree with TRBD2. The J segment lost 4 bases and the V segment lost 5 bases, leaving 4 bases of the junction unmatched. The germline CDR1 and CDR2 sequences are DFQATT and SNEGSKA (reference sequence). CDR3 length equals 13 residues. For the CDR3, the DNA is TGCAGTGCTCCAACTAGCGGAAAAAACATTCAGTACTTC. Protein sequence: CSAPTSGKNIQYF.

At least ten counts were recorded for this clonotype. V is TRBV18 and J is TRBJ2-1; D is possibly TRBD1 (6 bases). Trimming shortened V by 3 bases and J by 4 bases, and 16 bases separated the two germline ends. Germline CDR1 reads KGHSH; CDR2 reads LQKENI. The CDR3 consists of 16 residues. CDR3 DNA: TGTGCCAGCTCACCCGACGTGGGGGCGGGTTACAATGAGCAGTTCTTC. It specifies CASSPDVGAGYNEQFF.

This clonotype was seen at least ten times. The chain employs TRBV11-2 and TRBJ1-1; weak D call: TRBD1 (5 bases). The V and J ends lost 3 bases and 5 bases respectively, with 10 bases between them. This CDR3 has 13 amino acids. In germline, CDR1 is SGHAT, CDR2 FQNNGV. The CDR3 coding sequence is TGTGCCAGCAGCTTTGGGGGGGGAACTGAAGCTTTCTTT. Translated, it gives CASSFGGGTEAFF.